This T cell receptor beta chain was sequenced in a study of blood T cell repertoires in COVID-19. Study information: Material from acute and convalescent COVID-19 was sourced from the United States, Italy and Spain.

The CDR3 extends over 15 amino acids. The V gene end was trimmed by 5 bases and the J gene end by 6 bases; junction bases not matched to a gene: 10. Germline V gene lookup returns CDR1 SGHRS and CDR2 YFSETQ. The assay was immunoSEQ multiplex PCR, and TCRdb's table has in-frame clones only and misses some. The data contain roughly 230,000 clones, about 85% of them singletons. The origin of this receptor is a man aged 40-49 years with acute or convalescent COVID-19. The chain is built from TRBV5-1 and TRBJ2-1; 8 positions match TRBD2. Input material: peripheral blood. CDR3 protein: CASRFTGTSRNEQFF. CDR3 coding DNA: TGCGCCAGCAGATTCACCGGGACTAGTCGCAATGAGCAGTTCTTC. The variable domain in full, completed from reference TRBV5-1 and TRBJ2-1, reads KAGVTQTPRYLIKTRGQQVTLSCSPISGHRSVSWYQQTPGQGLQFLFEYFSETQRNKGNFPGRFSGRQFSNSRSEMNVSTLELGDSALYLCASRFTGTSRNEQFFGPGTRLTVL.